This TCR beta chain was profiled in a study of response to subunit inactivated influenza vaccine. General study results and limits: Researchers suggested that each seasonal influenza vaccination recruits few new T cells.

The CDR3 sequence is 16 residues long. CDR1 is LGHNA, CDR2 YNFKEQ, per germline. V shed 2 bases, J shed 2 bases, and the junction held 6 bases outside the gene matches. TCRdb processed the RT-PCR reads anew with MiXCR; each CDR3 protein has one entry. The table shows hundreds of thousands of distinct CDR3 sequences, with around 15% occurring only once. In this sample, this clonotype turned up a few times. Its target is not known. This receptor was taken from a man between 45 and 60 years old who received an inactivated influenza vaccine. The chain uses TRBV4-2 and TRBJ2-7; 10 bases agree with TRBD1. The specimen comprised PBMCs from blood, sampled approximately 15 days before vaccination. The CDR3 sequence: CASSQFGTGATYEQYF. The DNA of the CDR3 is TGTGCCAGCAGCCAATTCGGGACAGGGGCCACCTACGAGCAGTACTTC.